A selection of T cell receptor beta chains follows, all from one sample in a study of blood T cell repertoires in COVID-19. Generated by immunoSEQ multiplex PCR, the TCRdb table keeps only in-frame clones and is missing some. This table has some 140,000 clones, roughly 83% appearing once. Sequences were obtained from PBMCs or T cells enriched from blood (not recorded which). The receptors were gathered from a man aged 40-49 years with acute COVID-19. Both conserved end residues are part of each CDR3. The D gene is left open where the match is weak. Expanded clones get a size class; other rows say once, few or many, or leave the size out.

TGTGCCAGCAGCGTAGGTCCAGGGCAAGGGGAGACCCAGTACTTC,CASSVGPGQGETQYF,NA,TRBV9,TRBJ2-5,NA
TGTGCCAGCAGCCCCTTAACAGGGTTCAATGAGCAGTTCTTC,CASSPLTGFNEQFF,NA,TRBV9,TRBJ2-1,NA
TGTGCCAGTACTCTATCGGGACAGGGGAACACTGAAGCTTTCTTT,CASTLSGQGNTEAFF,TRBD1,TRBV19,TRBJ1-1,few
TGTGCCAGCAGTGACCGGGACAGGGGGTTTTTTGAAGCTTTCTTT,CASSDRDRGFFEAFF,TRBD1,TRBV2,TRBJ1-1,NA
TGCAGCGTTCGCAGCCTTTGGGACAGGGGGACTGAAGCTTTCTTT,CSVRSLWDRGTEAFF,TRBD1,TRBV29-1,TRBJ1-1,NA
TGTGCCAGCTCATTTCGCGGGGGGAACAATCAGCCCCAGCATTTT,CASSFRGGNNQPQHF,NA,TRBV18,TRBJ1-5,NA
TGCGCCAGCAGCCCCCAGATATACAATGAGCAGTTCTTC,CASSPQIYNEQFF,NA,TRBV4-3,TRBJ2-1,few
TGTGCCAGCAGCCACGAAAGCAGGGGGCGGGTTAACAATGAGCAGTTCTTC,CASSHESRGRVNNEQFF,TRBD1,TRBV7-9,TRBJ2-1,NA
TGTGCCAGCAGTTCTCGACAGGGTTCAAATCAGCCCCAGCATTTT,CASSSRQGSNQPQHF,TRBD1,TRBV5-5,TRBJ1-5,NA
TGTGCCAGCAGCCCGGAGACAGGGAGTTGGGTGGAGACCCAGTACTTC,CASSPETGSWVETQYF,TRBD1,TRBV5-6,TRBJ2-5,NA
TGTGCCAGCAGCAAACTGGATGGGGGGTGCTACGAGCAGTACTTC,CASSKLDGGCYEQYF,NA,TRBV21-1,TRBJ2-7,NA
TGTGCCAGCAGCCTCCAGGGGGCCTACAATGAGCAGTTCTTC,CASSLQGAYNEQFF,TRBD1,TRBV11-2,TRBJ2-1,NA
TGTGCCTGTGAACGGGGACAGGGCCTCTCTGGGGCCAACGTCCTGACTTTC,CACERGQGLSGANVLTF,TRBD1,TRBV30,TRBJ2-6,NA
TGTGCCAGCAGTTCTCCAGGGGGGTCGGGCCAAGAGACCCAGTACTTC,CASSSPGGSGQETQYF,NA,TRBV3-1/TRBV3-2,TRBJ2-5,NA
TGTGCCAGCAGTTACTATCCGGGGGGTGAGCAGTACTTC,CASSYYPGGEQYF,TRBD2,TRBV6-5,TRBJ2-7,NA
TGTGCCAGCAGCGCACCCCAGGGGGGCGGCACTGAAGCTTTCTTT,CASSAPQGGGTEAFF,TRBD1,TRBV27,TRBJ1-1,NA
TGCGCCAGCAGTGAGAAGGCAGGAATCTACAATGAGCAGTTCTTC,CASSEKAGIYNEQFF,NA,TRBV10-1,TRBJ2-1,NA
TGCAGTGCCCCCCGTGTAGATACGCAGTATTTT,CSAPRVDTQYF,NA,TRBV20-1,TRBJ2-3,NA
TGTGCCAGCAGCGTAGCTCGGCTAGCGGGTGCCTCCTACAATGAGCAGTTCTTC,CASSVARLAGASYNEQFF,TRBD2,TRBV9,TRBJ2-1,NA
TGTGCCAGCAGCGTAGGGGTAGCAGGGGTGAAGGACGAGCAGTACTTC,CASSVGVAGVKDEQYF,NA,TRBV9,TRBJ2-7,once
TGTGCCACCAGTGAGACCGGGACACCGGGACGGGGCCTATATGGCTACACCTTC,CATSETGTPGRGLYGYTF,NA,TRBV24-1,TRBJ1-2,NA
TGTGCCAGCAGCTCCGAAGATAGGGACAGCACTACTAGCACAGATACGCAGTATTTT,CASSSEDRDSTTSTDTQYF,TRBD1,TRBV7-9,TRBJ2-3,NA
TGTGCCAGCGACCTCCGTCGCGGGACGGAGAATGAGCAGTTCTTC,CASDLRRGTENEQFF,NA,TRBV6-5,TRBJ2-1,NA
TGTGCCAGCAGCAAAGGTCCGGGACAGGGGGCGTTTGGACCGGCTACCCAGCATTTT,CASSKGPGQGAFGPATQHF,NA,TRBV21-1,TRBJ1-5,NA
TGTGCCAGCAGTTTCGTGGGAGTTCCAGATACGCAGTATTTT,CASSFVGVPDTQYF,NA,TRBV28,TRBJ2-3,NA
TGTGCCAGCAGCCTGGGACAGCTTAATGAAAAACTGTTTTTT,CASSLGQLNEKLFF,TRBD1,TRBV7-9,TRBJ1-4,NA
TGTGCCAGTAGTATGGGCCGACAGGGGTACGAGCAGTACTTC,CASSMGRQGYEQYF,TRBD1,TRBV19,TRBJ2-7,NA
TGTGCCAGCAGTACCACAGGAATTAATTCACCCCTCCACTTT,CASSTTGINSPLHF,NA,TRBV6-2/TRBV6-3,TRBJ1-6,NA
TGTGCCAGCAGCGTAGATCAGAGCGGGGCCTACAATGAGCAGTTCTTC,CASSVDQSGAYNEQFF,TRBD2,TRBV9,TRBJ2-1,NA
TGTGCCAGCAGTTTATCGTCAGGTAGGGGGCTGGAGAACACTGAAGCTTTCTTT,CASSLSSGRGLENTEAFF,TRBD1,TRBV27,TRBJ1-1,NA
TGTGCCACCAGCCTCGGCGGGGGGGGCAGCAATCAGCCCCAGCATTTT,CATSLGGGGSNQPQHF,NA,TRBV15,TRBJ1-5,NA
TGTGCCAGCAGTTCCCGACAGGGGTATGGCTACACCTTC,CASSSRQGYGYTF,TRBD1,TRBV27,TRBJ1-2,NA
TGTGCCATCAGTGGAGCGGGGATGGGGCTAGAGACCCAGTACTTC,CAISGAGMGLETQYF,TRBD2,TRBV10-3,TRBJ2-5,NA
TGTGCCAGCAGCCCAAGACTAGCGGGGCGCACAGATACGCAGTATTTT,CASSPRLAGRTDTQYF,TRBD2,TRBV7-2,TRBJ2-3,NA
TGTGCCAGCAGTGTCGGGTCTGACAATGAGCAGTTCTTC,CASSVGSDNEQFF,NA,TRBV25-1,TRBJ2-1,few